Presented here are 18 T cell receptor beta chains from one specimen sequenced in a study of vaccination effects on CD4 cells after COVID-19. Pools of viral peptides were used by the ViraFEST assay to expand antigen-specific CD4+ T cells ahead of sequencing. It was after roughly ten days of culture that CD4+ T cells were isolated. The vaccine recipients had no prior SARS-CoV-2 infection, with negative nucleocapsid antibodies. These receptors have no known antigen. Profiling relied on immunoSEQ multiplex PCR, and the TCRdb table lists in-frame clones only, not all of them. Among roughly 65,000 clones listed, roughly three quarters were seen once. The sample was CD4+ T cells from PBMCs cultured with HCoV-NL63 spike peptides, taken before COVID-19 vaccination. The receptors here all came from a human donor who received a COVID-19 vaccine.

CDR3 sequence reads: CAISGQFYSNQPQHF. CDR3 nucleotide sequence: TGTGCCATCAGCGGACAGTTTTATAGCAATCAGCCCCAGCATTTT. This rearrangement joins TRBV10-3 to TRBJ1-5, with TRBD1 as a possible D gene (6 bases). Trimming shortened V by 6 bases and J by 0 bases, and 12 bases separated the two germline ends. This CDR3 is 15 amino acids long. CDR1 ENHRY and CDR2 SYGVKD come from the germline V gene.

V and J are TRBV11-2 and TRBJ1-1, with 9 bases identical to TRBD1. This CDR3 comprises 15 residues. Germline V gives CDR1 SGHAT, CDR2 FQNNGV. The trim removed 5 bases at V and 6 bases at J, leaving 10 bases unmatched. CDR3 sequence reads: CASSNNRGPGAEAFF. The CDR3 nucleotides read TGTGCCAGCAGCAATAACAGGGGGCCCGGGGCTGAAGCTTTCTTT.

The J gene is TRBJ2-5, the V gene TRBV24-1, with D perhaps matching TRBD1 (6 bases). Germline CDR1 is KGHDR and CDR2 is SFDVKD. The CDR3 sequence is 15 residues long. Between the trimmed V and J ends, which lost 4 bases and 4 bases, there was a span of 15 bases. CDR3 DNA sequence: TGTGCCACCAGTGACCCCGGGACATCGGGAGAGACCCAGTACTTC. This encodes CATSDPGTSGETQYF.

The gene calls are TRBV5-1 and TRBJ2-5, with TRBD2 matching over 8 bases. J gave up 2 bases and V 0 bases, and 3 bases lay outside the gene matches. The germline V gene encodes CDR1 SGHRS and CDR2 YFSETQ. The CDR3 contains 15 residues. In DNA form, the CDR3 reads TGCGCCAGCAGCTTGGAACTAGCGGTACAAGAGACCCAGTACTTC. Residues: CASSLELAVQETQYF.

The V and J genes are TRBV5-1 and TRBJ2-7; 10 bases fit TRBD1. Germline V CDR1 and CDR2: SGHRS, YFSETQ. The trim removed 0 bases at V and 1 base at J, leaving 10 bases unmatched. The length of the CDR3 is 18 residues. The CDR3 DNA is TGCGCCAGCAGCTTGGGGTTTAAGGGGACAGGGGCTTCCTACGAGCAGTACGTC. This gives the protein CASSLGFKGTGASYEQYV.

This clone was found a few times. The chain recombines TRBV5-1 with TRBJ2-2; no reliable D call. The germline V gene has CDR1 SGHRS and CDR2 YFSETQ. Trimming shortened V by 3 bases and J by 3 bases, and 15 bases separated the two germline ends. The CDR3 spans 16 residues. The CDR3 coding sequence is TGCGCCAGCAGCTCGTTGCCCAGCCGGGACACCGGGGAGCTGTTTTTT. Protein: CASSSLPSRDTGELFF.

The chain links TRBV7-9 to TRBJ1-3; D possibly corresponds to TRBD1 (5 bases). Germline V gives CDR1 SEHNR, CDR2 FQNEAQ (reference sequence). This CDR3 has 15 amino acids. Trimming pared 1 base from V and 2 bases from J, leaving 9 bases between. CDR3 sequence (DNA): TGTGCCAGCAGCTTAGTGGGGCCTCCTGGAAACACCATATATTTT. Translation gives CASSLVGPPGNTIYF.

The CDR3, as DNA: TGTGCCAGCAGTTACGGGGCGAGCTCCTACAATGAGCAGTTCTTC. This gives the protein CASSYGASSYNEQFF. The V call is TRBV6-6, the J call TRBJ2-1; possibly TRBD1 for D (5 bases). The germline V gene has CDR1 MNHNY and CDR2 SVGAGI (reference sequence). V lost 2 bases and J lost 0, with 8 bases in between. This CDR3 has 15 amino acids.

J is TRBJ2-1 and V is TRBV10-1, with D possibly TRBD1 on 5 matching bases. Germline assignment: CDR1 WNHNN and CDR2 SYGVQD (reference sequence). V was shortened by 3 bases and J by 10 bases, with 16 bases between the two germline ends. The CDR3 has 14 amino acids. The CDR3 protein is CASSDQGSFREQFF. The CDR3 region has the DNA TGCGCCAGCAGTGACCAGGGATCCTTTCGGGAGCAGTTCTTC.

The chain joins TRBV9 to TRBJ1-5; D not resolved. The CDR3 contains 13 residues. V was trimmed by 0 bases and J by 4 bases, leaving 5 bases between them. Germline values: CDR1 SGDLS, CDR2 YYNGEE. In DNA form, the CDR3 reads TGTGCCAGCAGCGTAGACATAAATCAGCCCCAGCATTTT. Protein product: CASSVDINQPQHF.

Only a few counts were recorded for this clone. V is TRBV7-8 and J is TRBJ2-2, with 8 bases that match TRBD1. The length of the CDR3 is 16 residues. J was trimmed by 3 bases and V by 0 bases; bases with no gene match: 3. Looked up from germline, CDR1 is SGHVS and CDR2 is FQNEAQ. The CDR3 bases are TGTGCCAGCAGCTTAGCTTACAGGGGGGACACCGGGGAGCTGTTTTTT. Amino acid sequence: CASSLAYRGDTGELFF.

This chain connects TRBV19 to TRBJ1-2; D is unresolved. The V end was cut by 7 bases, the J end by 4 bases, with 16 bases between. CDR1 LNHDA and CDR2 SQIVND come from the germline V gene (reference sequence). This CDR3 has 14 residues. CDR3: CASKLESVTYGYTF. In DNA form, the CDR3 reads TGTGCCAGTAAGCTCGAGTCCGTCACCTATGGCTACACCTTC.

This rearrangement joins TRBV7-9 to TRBJ2-3, with D perhaps given as TRBD1 or TRBD2 (5 bases each). Looked up from germline, CDR1 is SEHNR and CDR2 is FQNEAQ (reference sequence). This CDR3 has 14 amino acids. V lost 2 bases to trimming and J lost 2 bases, with 8 bases between them. In DNA form, the CDR3 reads TGTGCCAGCAGCTTACGAGGGGCCACAGATACGCAGTATTTT. It encodes CASSLRGATDTQYF.

On this clone itself: One junction end does not reproduce the germline sequence, and a read error may be involved. This chain joins TRBV7-2 and TRBJ1-6; tentatively, D is TRBD1 (6 bases). CDR1 is SGHTA, CDR2 FQGNSA, per germline. This CDR3 has 15 residues. In DNA form, the CDR3 reads TGTGCCAGCACCTTACTTATGGGACACCTTTCACCCCTCCACTTT. This encodes CASTLLMGHLSPLHF.

This chain links TRBV19 with TRBJ2-2; 12 bases agree with TRBD2. CDR3 size: 17 residues. With V trimmed by 3 bases and J by 6 bases, 8 bases remained unmatched. Germline V CDR1 and CDR2: LNHDA, SQIVND (reference sequence). As DNA, the CDR3 is TGTGCCAGTAGTATTGGATCACTAGCGGGGGGATCCGGGGAGCTGTTTTTT. It translates to CASSIGSLAGGSGELFF.

This clone has a handful of counts. The genes are TRBV5-1 and TRBJ1-4; D may be TRBD1 (6 bases). Germline V CDR1 and CDR2: SGHRS, YFSETQ. The CDR3 covers 17 residues. Trimming removed 4 bases from V and 4 bases from J, with 20 bases in between. As DNA, the CDR3 is TGCGCCAGCAGCCTATCTTGGGGGGCAAGTGGTAATGAAAAACTGTTTTTT. Translation gives CASSLSWGASGNEKLFF.

The chain employs TRBV24-1 and TRBJ1-3; D gene uncertain. The CDR3 consists of 17 residues. V was clipped by 0 bases and J by 0 bases, with 11 bases between them. CDR1 is KGHDR, CDR2 SFDVKD, per germline. In DNA form, the CDR3 reads TGTGCCACCAGTGATTTGCGCGAGGACCCCTCTGGAAACACCATATATTTT. Residues: CATSDLREDPSGNTIYF.

The chain combines TRBV5-5 with TRBJ2-5; D is undetermined. V lost 0 bases, J lost 5 bases, and 8 bases lay in between. This CDR3 has 13 amino acids. Germline loops: CDR1 SGHKS, CDR2 YYEKEE (reference sequence). CDR3 sequence: CASSLGLHETQYF. In DNA, the CDR3 is TGTGCCAGCAGCTTGGGTCTCCATGAGACCCAGTACTTC.